This passage covers 10 T cell receptor beta chains from one sample sequenced in a study of early T cells in non-severe SARS-CoV-2 infection. TCRdb redid the calling of the 5' RACE reads with MiXCR, one entry per CDR3 protein. The sample has approximately 22,000 distinct CDR3 sequences, around 5% seen once. The sample comprised whole blood. All receptors derive from an adult who was a healthcare worker with PCR-confirmed SARS-CoV-2 infection or an uninfected control (not recorded which).

This clonotype was counted many times. The genes are TRBV20-1 and TRBJ1-6; the D is unclear. In germline, CDR1 is DFQATT, CDR2 SNEGSKA (reference sequence). The V end was cut by 0 bases, the J end by 4 bases, with 10 bases between. The CDR3 is 15 amino acids. The CDR3 region is CSARDLAAYNSPLHF. The CDR3 coding sequence is TGCAGTGCTAGAGATCTTGCGGCTTATAATTCACCCCTCCACTTT.

This clonotype was recorded at least ten times. V gene TRBV10-1 combines with J gene TRBJ2-1, with a possible D match to TRBD1 (6 bases). V was cut by 2 bases and J by 4 bases, with 18 bases left in between. The CDR3 runs 17 residues. The germline V gene encodes CDR1 WNHNN and CDR2 SYGVQD (reference sequence). For the CDR3, the DNA is TGCGCCAGCAGTGAGACCACAGGGTCGGTGGCGTACAATGAGCAGTTCTTC. Its protein product is CASSETTGSVAYNEQFF.

This clonotype has ten or more counts. The rearrangement links TRBV24-1 to TRBJ2-5; D tentatively reads TRBD1 or TRBD2 (5 bases each). CDR3 length: 14 residues. The germline V gene encodes CDR1 KGHDR and CDR2 SFDVKD. V was clipped by 7 bases and J by 1 base, with 12 bases between them. As DNA, the CDR3 is TGTGCCACCAGCGAGGGGACGGCCCAAGAGACCCAGTACTTC. Encoded protein: CATSEGTAQETQYF.

This clonotype was seen many times. V and J are TRBV7-6 and TRBJ2-5; no definite D call. Germline CDR1 SGHVS, CDR2 FNYEAQ. V was cut by 0 bases and J by 7 bases, with 18 bases left in between. CDR3 length: 16 amino acids. CDR3 coding DNA: TGTGCCAGCAGCTTAGCCGTGGGCTGGCATGAGTGGACCCAGTACTTC. Protein sequence: CASSLAVGWHEWTQYF.

This clonotype was seen a handful of times. This chain uses TRBV6-1 with TRBJ2-1; D is possibly TRBD2 (6 bases). CDR1 and CDR2 (germline): MNHNS, SASEGT. The CDR3 runs to 15 residues. V was trimmed by 7 bases and J by 0 bases, leaving 13 bases between them. CDR3 sequence: CASILGTGSYNEQFF. CDR3 coding DNA: TGTGCCAGCATCCTGGGGACTGGCTCCTACAATGAGCAGTTCTTC.

This clonotype was counted many times. The chain uses TRBV7-2 and TRBJ2-2; TRBD2 matches at 7 bases. The CDR3 totals 14 residues. V gave up 4 bases and J gave up 7 bases; unmatched junction bases: 6. Germline V CDR1 and CDR2: SGHTA, FQGNSA. CDR3 residues: CASSSGRASGELFF. CDR3 coding DNA: TGTGCCAGCAGCTCGGGGAGGGCGAGCGGGGAGCTGTTTTTT.

In its sample, this clonotype ranks as medium-sized. This chain uses TRBV28 with TRBJ2-1, with D tentatively TRBD1 or TRBD2 (6 bases each). Germline V gene data show CDR1 as MDHEN and CDR2 as SYDVKM. V lost 3 bases, J lost 9 bases, and 9 bases lay in between. The CDR3 spans 12 residues. Written as DNA, the CDR3 is TGTGCCAGCAGTTTGAGGGGGGTTGAGCAGTTCTTC. Translating gives CASSLRGVEQFF.

This clonotype has a count of ten or more. This chain joins TRBV30 and TRBJ1-4; D might be TRBD1 (6 bases). Trimming removed 4 bases at V and 6 bases at J, with 12 bases between. CDR3 length equals 13 residues. Germline V gene data show CDR1 as GTSNPN and CDR2 as SVGIG (reference sequence). CDR3 nucleotides: TGTGCCTGGACCAGGGGCGCAGATGAAAAACTGTTTTTT. Protein sequence: CAWTRGADEKLFF.

At least ten counts were recorded for this clonotype. The CDR3 loop reads CASSNTDEGFNSPLHF. The CDR3 DNA reads TGTGCCAGCAGCAATACCGATGAGGGGTTCAATTCACCCCTCCACTTT. The V call is TRBV5-6, the J call TRBJ1-6, with D possibly being TRBD1 (5 bases). This CDR3 is built from 16 residues. Per germline, CDR1 SGHDT and CDR2 YYEEEE. The V end was cut by 4 bases, the J end by 7 bases, with 18 bases between.

The sample holds a few counts of this clonotype. The J gene is TRBJ1-5, the V gene TRBV5-1, with D possibly being TRBD1 (6 bases). Between the trimmed V and J ends, which lost 0 bases and 5 bases, there was a span of 12 bases. The CDR3 has 15 residues. Per germline, CDR1 SGHRS and CDR2 YFSETQ. The CDR3 region is CASSLAGTTDQPQHF. The CDR3 nucleotides read TGCGCCAGCAGCTTGGCCGGGACAACGGATCAGCCCCAGCATTTT.